Shown below are 5 T cell receptor beta chains from a single sample sequenced in a study of T cell responses to AZD1222 COVID-19 vaccine. Measured with immunoSEQ multiplex PCR; TCRdb has only the in-frame clones, and not every one. The sample records roughly 150,000 clones, over 80% being singletons. The material was peripheral blood, obtained on day 0 of AZD1222 vaccination. These TCRs come from an adult in good health.

The genes are TRBV30 and TRBJ1-5; a possible D gene is TRBD1 (5 bases). Trimming took 1 base from V and 6 from J, leaving 10 bases between them. The CDR3 spans 13 residues. Germline lookup yields CDR1 GTSNPN and CDR2 SVGIG (reference sequence). CDR3 DNA: TGTGCCTGGAGTGCGGAGGGGCTTCAGCCCCAGCATTTT. It codes for CAWSAEGLQPQHF.

The V gene is TRBV6-5, the J gene TRBJ1-2, with TRBD1 as a possible D gene (6 bases). Germline CDR1 reads MNHEY; CDR2 reads SVGAGI. The CDR3 has 16 amino acids. V was pared by 0 bases and J by 8 bases, with 19 bases between. In nucleotides, the CDR3 is TGTGCCAGCAGTTACTCGGGGGGCAGGGCCAGAGACGGCTACACCTTC. Its protein is CASSYSGGRARDGYTF.

V is TRBV30 and J is TRBJ1-1, with D unresolved. Between the trimmed V and J ends, which lost 2 bases and 0 bases, there was a span of 7 bases. The germline V gene encodes CDR1 GTSNPN and CDR2 SVGIG (reference sequence). This CDR3 spans 13 amino acids. The CDR3 sequence is CAWSKRLNTEAFF. In DNA, the CDR3 is TGTGCCTGGAGTAAGCGCTTGAACACTGAAGCTTTCTTT.

The chain uses TRBV7-9 and TRBJ2-5, with D perhaps TRBD2 (5 bases). This CDR3 region has 13 residues. V lost 7 bases to trimming and J lost 7 bases, with 16 bases between them. Germline V lookup: CDR1 SEHNR, CDR2 FQNEAQ (reference sequence). DNA for the CDR3: TGTGCCAGCACCACCTACAAAGGAGGGACCCAGTACTTC. Protein product: CASTTYKGGTQYF.

This chain connects TRBV28 to TRBJ1-1; TRBD1 matches 11 bases. V lost 8 bases and J lost 3; bases outside the gene matches: 20. Germline assignment: CDR1 MDHEN and CDR2 SYDVKM. This CDR3 region has 19 residues. In DNA, the CDR3 is TGTGCCAGCTGTTGGTTGGGGGGGACAGGGGGAATTGAAGACACTGAAGCTTTCTTT. Translated: CASCWLGGTGGIEDTEAFF.